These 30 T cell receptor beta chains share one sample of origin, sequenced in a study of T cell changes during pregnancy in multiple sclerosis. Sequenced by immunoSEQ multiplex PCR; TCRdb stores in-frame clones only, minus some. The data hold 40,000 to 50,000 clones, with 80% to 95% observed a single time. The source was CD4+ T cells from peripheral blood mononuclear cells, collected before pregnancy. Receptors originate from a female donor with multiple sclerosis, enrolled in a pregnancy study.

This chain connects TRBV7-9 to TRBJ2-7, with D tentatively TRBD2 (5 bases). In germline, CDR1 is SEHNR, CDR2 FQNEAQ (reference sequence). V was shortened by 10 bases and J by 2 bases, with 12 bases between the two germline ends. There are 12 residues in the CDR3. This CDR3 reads CATGMITYEQYF. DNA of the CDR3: TGTGCCACCGGGATGATCACCTACGAGCAGTACTTC.

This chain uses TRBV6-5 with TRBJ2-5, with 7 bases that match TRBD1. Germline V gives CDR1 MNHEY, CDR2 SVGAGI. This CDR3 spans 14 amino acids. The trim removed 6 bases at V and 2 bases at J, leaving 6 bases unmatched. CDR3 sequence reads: CASSRRQGQETQYF. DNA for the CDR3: TGTGCCAGCAGCAGACGACAGGGACAAGAGACCCAGTACTTC.

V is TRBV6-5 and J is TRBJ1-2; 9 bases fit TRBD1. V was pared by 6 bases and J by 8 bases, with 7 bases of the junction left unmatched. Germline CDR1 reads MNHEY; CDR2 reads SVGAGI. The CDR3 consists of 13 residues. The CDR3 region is CASRAGTGYGYTF. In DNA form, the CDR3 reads TGTGCCAGCAGAGCCGGGACAGGGTACGGCTACACCTTC.

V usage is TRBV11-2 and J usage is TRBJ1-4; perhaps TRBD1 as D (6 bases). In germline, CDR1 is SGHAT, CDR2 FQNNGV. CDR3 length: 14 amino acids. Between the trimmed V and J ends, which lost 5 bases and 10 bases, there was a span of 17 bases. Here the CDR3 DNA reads TGTGCCAGCAGCACAGGGACGCGGACGTCAAAACTGTTTTTT. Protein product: CASSTGTRTSKLFF.

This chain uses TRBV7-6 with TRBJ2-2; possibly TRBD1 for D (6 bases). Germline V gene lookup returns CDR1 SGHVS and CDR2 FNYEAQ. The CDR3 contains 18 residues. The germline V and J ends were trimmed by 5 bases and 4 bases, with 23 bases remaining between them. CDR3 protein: CASSLSPRQAPGTGELFF. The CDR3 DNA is TGTGCCAGCAGCCTAAGCCCCAGACAGGCTCCGGGCACCGGGGAGCTGTTTTTT.

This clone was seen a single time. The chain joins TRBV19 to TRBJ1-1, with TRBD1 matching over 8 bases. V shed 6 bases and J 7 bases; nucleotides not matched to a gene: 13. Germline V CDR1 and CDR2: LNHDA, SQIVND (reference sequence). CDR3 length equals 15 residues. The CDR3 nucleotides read TGTGCCAGTAGGAGGGCCAGGGGGCTGATTGATGAAGCTTTCTTT. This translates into CASRRARGLIDEAFF.

The CDR3 nucleotides are TGTGCCAGCAGATTGGACAGGGTGGCCGGGGAGCTGTTTTTT. Translating gives CASRLDRVAGELFF. The V gene is TRBV6-1, the J gene TRBJ2-2; 8 nucleotides match TRBD1. Germline trimming cut 6 bases from V and 6 bases from J; bases unmatched to any gene: 6. Germline lookup yields CDR1 MNHNS and CDR2 SASEGT. The CDR3 sequence is 14 residues long.

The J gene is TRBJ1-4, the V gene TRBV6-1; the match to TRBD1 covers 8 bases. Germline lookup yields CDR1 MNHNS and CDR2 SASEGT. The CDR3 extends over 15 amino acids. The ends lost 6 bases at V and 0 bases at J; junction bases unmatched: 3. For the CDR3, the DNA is TGTGCCAGCAGCCTGGACAGGGCAACTAATGAAAAACTGTTTTTT. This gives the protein CASSLDRATNEKLFF.

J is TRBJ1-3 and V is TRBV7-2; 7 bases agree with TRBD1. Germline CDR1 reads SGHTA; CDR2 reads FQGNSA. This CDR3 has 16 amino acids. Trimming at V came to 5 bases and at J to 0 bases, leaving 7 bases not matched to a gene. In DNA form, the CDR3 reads TGTGCCAGCAGCCACAGGGGTTTTACCTCTGGAAACACCATATATTTT. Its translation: CASSHRGFTSGNTIYF.

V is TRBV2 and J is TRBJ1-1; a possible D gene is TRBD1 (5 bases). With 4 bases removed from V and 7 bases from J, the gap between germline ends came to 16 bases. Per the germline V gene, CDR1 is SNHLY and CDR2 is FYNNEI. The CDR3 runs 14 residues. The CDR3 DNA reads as TGTGCCAGCAGTGTTGGTCAGGGATATGGTGAAGCTTTCTTT. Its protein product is CASSVGQGYGEAFF. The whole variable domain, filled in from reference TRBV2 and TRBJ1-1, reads EPEVTQTPSHQVTQMGQEVILRCVPISNHLYFYWYRQILGQKVEFLVSFYNNEISEKSEIFDDQFSVERPDGSNFTLKIRSTKLEDSAMYFCASSVGQGYGEAFFGQGTRLTVV.

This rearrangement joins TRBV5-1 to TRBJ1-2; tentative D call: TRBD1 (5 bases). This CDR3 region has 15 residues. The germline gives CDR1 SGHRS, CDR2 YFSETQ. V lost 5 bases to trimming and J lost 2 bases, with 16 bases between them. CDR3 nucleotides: TGCGCCAGCAGAATGCAGGGTGCGGCAAACTATGGCTACACCTTC. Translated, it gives CASRMQGAANYGYTF.

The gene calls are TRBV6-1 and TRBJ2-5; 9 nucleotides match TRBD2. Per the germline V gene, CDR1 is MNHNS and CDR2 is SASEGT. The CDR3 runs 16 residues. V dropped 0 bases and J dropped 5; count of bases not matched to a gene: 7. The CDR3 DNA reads TGTGCCAGCAGTGAAGCTCGGGGACTAGCTTCGGAGACCCAGTACTTC. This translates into CASSEARGLASETQYF.

DNA for the CDR3: TGCGCCAGCAGCACAGACACCCCTGGCACAGATACGCAGTATTTT. It yields the protein CASSTDTPGTDTQYF. The gene calls are TRBV10-2 and TRBJ2-3; unclear D gene. Germline-derived CDR1 and CDR2 are WSHSY and SAAADI. There are 15 residues in the CDR3. V was trimmed by 6 bases and J by 1 base, leaving 14 bases between them.

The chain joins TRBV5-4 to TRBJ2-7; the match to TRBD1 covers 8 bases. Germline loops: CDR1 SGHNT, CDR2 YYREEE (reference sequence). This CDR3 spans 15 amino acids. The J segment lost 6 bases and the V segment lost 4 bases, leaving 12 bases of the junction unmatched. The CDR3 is CASSTLDRGAAEQYF. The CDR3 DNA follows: TGTGCCAGCAGCACTCTCGACAGGGGAGCGGCCGAGCAGTACTTC. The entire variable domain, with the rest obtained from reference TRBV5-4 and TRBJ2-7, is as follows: ETGVTQSPTHLIKTRGQQVTLRCSSQSGHNTVSWYQQALGQGPQFIFQYYREEENGRGNFPPRFSGLQFPNYSSELNVNALELDDSALYLCASSTLDRGAAEQYFGPGTRLTVT.

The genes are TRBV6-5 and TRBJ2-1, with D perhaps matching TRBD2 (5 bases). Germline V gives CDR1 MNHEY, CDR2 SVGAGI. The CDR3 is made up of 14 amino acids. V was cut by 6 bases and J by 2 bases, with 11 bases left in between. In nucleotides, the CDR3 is TGTGCCAGCAGAAGAGGGCTAGCCTACAATGAGCAGTTCTTC. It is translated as CASRRGLAYNEQFF.

The CDR3 region is CASTIAGGRYEKLFF. CDR3 bases: TGTGCCAGCACCATAGCAGGGGGCCGGTATGAAAAACTGTTTTTT. The chain joins TRBV28 to TRBJ1-4, with 8 bases aligning to TRBD1. This CDR3 contains 15 residues. The V and J ends lost 7 bases and 6 bases, in that order; junction bases with no gene match: 10. CDR1 and CDR2 (germline): MDHEN, SYDVKM.

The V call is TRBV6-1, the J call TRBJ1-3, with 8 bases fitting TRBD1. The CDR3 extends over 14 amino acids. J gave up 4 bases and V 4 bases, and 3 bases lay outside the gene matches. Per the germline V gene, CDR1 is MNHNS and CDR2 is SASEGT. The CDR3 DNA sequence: TGTGCCAGCAGTGTCAGGGGGCCAGGAAACACCATATATTTT. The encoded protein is CASSVRGPGNTIYF.

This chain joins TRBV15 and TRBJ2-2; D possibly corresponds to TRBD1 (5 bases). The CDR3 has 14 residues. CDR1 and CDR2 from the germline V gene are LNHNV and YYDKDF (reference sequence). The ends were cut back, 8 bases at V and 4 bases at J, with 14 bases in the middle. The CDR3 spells CATAGQLSTGELFF. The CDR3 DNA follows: TGTGCCACCGCCGGACAACTGAGCACCGGGGAGCTGTTTTTT.

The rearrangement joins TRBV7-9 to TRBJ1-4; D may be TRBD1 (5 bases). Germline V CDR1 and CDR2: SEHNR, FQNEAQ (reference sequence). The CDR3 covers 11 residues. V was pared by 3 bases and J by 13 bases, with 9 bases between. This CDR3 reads CASSLTGGLFF. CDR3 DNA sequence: TGTGCCAGCAGCTTGACGGGGGGACTGTTTTTT. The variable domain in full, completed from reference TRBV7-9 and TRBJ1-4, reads DTGVSQNPRHKITKRGQNVTFRCDPISEHNRLYWYRQTLGQGPEFLTYFQNEAQLEKSRLLSDRFSAERPKGSFSTLEIQRTEQGDSAMYLCASSLTGGLFFGSGTQLSVL.

This CDR3 reads CATGRRGTGYEAFF. The CDR3 bases are TGTGCCACCGGGCGGCGCGGGACAGGGTACGAAGCTTTCTTT. The V and J genes are TRBV6-5 and TRBJ1-1, with 9 bases identical to TRBD1. Germline lookup yields CDR1 MNHEY and CDR2 SVGAGI. With V trimmed by 10 bases and J by 8 bases, 14 bases remained unmatched. The CDR3 consists of 14 residues.

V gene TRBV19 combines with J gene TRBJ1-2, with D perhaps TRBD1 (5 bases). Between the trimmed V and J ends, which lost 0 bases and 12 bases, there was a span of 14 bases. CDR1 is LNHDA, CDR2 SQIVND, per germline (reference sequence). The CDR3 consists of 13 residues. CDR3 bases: TGTGCCAGTAGTATAGACCGCGGGGGAGGAGACACCTTC. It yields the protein CASSIDRGGGDTF.

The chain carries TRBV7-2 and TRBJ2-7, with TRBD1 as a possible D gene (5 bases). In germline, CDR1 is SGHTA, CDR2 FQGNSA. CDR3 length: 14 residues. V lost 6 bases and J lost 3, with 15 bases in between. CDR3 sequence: CASRPSQGFYEQYF. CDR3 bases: TGTGCCAGCAGACCCTCCCAGGGATTCTACGAGCAGTACTTC.

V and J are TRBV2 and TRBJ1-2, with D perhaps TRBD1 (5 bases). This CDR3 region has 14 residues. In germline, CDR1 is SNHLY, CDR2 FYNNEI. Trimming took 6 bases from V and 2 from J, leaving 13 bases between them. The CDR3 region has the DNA TGTGCCAGCAGCCCTAGGGGAGGAAACTATGGCTACACCTTC. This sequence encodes CASSPRGGNYGYTF.

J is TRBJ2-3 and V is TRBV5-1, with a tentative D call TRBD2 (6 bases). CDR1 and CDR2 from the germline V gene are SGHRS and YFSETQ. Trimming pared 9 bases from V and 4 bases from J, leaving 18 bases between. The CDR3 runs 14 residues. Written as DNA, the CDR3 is TGCGCCACCGCATGGGGCAGGGAGGCAGATACGCAGTATTTT. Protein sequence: CATAWGREADTQYF.

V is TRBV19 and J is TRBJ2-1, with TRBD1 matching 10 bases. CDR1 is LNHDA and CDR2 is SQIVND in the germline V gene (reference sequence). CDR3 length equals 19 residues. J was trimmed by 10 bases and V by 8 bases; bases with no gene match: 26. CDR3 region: CASSRAGQGNSGGGREQFF. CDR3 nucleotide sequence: TGTGCCAGTTCCAGGGCGGGACAGGGGAACAGCGGAGGGGGCCGGGAGCAGTTCTTC. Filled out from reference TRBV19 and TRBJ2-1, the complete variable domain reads DGGITQSPKYLFRKEGQNVTLSCEQNLNHDAMYWYRQDPGQGLRLIYYSQIVNDFQKGDIAEGYSVSREKKESFPLTVTSAQKNPTAFYLCASSRAGQGNSGGGREQFFGPGTRLTVL.

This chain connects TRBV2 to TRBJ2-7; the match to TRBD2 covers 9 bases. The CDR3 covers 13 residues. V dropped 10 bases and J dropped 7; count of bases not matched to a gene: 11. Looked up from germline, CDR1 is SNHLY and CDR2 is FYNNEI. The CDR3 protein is CANQREASREQYF. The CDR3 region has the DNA TGTGCCAACCAGCGGGAGGCCTCGCGGGAGCAGTACTTC.

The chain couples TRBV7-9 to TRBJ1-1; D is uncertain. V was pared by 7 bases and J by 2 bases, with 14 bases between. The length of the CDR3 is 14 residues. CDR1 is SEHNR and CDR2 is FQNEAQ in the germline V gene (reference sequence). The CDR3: CASNKMATNTEAFF. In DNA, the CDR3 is TGTGCCAGCAACAAGATGGCGACTAACACTGAAGCTTTCTTT.

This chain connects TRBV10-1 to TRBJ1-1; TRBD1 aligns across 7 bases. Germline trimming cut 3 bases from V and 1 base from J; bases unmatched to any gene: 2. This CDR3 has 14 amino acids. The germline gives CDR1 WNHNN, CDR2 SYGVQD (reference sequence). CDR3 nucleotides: TGCGCCAGCAGTGATTACAGGGGGAACACTGAAGCTTTCTTT. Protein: CASSDYRGNTEAFF.

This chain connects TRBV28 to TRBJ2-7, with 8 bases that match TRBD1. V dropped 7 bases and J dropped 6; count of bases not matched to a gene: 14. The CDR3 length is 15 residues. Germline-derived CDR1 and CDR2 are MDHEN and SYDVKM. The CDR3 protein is CASTHGQGARGEQYF. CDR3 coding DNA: TGTGCCAGCACCCACGGCCAGGGGGCGCGGGGCGAGCAGTACTTC.

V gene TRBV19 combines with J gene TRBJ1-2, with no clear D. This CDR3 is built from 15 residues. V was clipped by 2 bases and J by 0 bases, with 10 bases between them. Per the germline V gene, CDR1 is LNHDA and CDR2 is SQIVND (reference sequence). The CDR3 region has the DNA TGTGCCAGTAGTATAAGGTTCGAGGCTAACTATGGCTACACCTTC. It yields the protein CASSIRFEANYGYTF.